The 32 T cell receptor beta chains in this list originate from one sample, sequenced in a study of cytomegalovirus exposure and HLA in healthy donors. The PCR used 60 Vbeta and 13 Jbeta primers. Profiled with immunoSEQ multiplex PCR; TCRdb holds only in-frame clones, not every one. The sample includes 65,000 or so clones, 55% to 65% seen only once; the top ten take 2.5% to 3.5%. The sample was PBMCs. Receptors were obtained from a man in his thirties or forties in good health and CMV-seronegative.

The count of this clone is one. The genes are TRBV21-1 and TRBJ2-5; the table gives TRBD1 as D, unverified against the DNA. TRBV21-1 is assigned pseudogene status. The length of the CDR3 is 13 residues. The CDR3: CASSRQGQETQYF. In DNA, the CDR3 is TGTGCCAGCAGCAGACAGGGTCAAGAGACCCAGTACTTC.

The J gene is TRBJ2-2, the V gene TRBV11-2; D gene uncertain. V lost 1 base and J lost 5, with 11 bases in between. The CDR3 has 15 residues. Germline V CDR1 and CDR2: SGHAT, FQNNGV. This CDR3 reads CASSLVVRGTGELFF. CDR3 nucleotide sequence: TGTGCCAGCAGCTTAGTGGTTCGAGGAACCGGGGAGCTGTTTTTT.

The chain carries TRBV5-1 and TRBJ2-7, with 9 nucleotides matching TRBD1. Losses at the gene ends were 5 bases for V and 7 bases for J; bases not matched to a gene: 16. The CDR3 length is 16 residues. Germline V CDR1 and CDR2: SGHRS, YFSETQ. As DNA, the CDR3 is TGCGCCAGCAGGCCTAGCCTCCCGGACAGGGGAGGTGAGCAGTACTTC. Translating it yields CASRPSLPDRGGEQYF.

The chain carries TRBV5-1 and TRBJ1-2, with unresolved D. Germline V CDR1 and CDR2: SGHRS, YFSETQ. Trimming left V 6 bases short and J 7 bases short, with 22 bases between. This CDR3 has 15 residues. CDR3 residues: CASTDITHSRFGYTF. The CDR3 nucleotides are TGCGCCAGCACCGACATAACACACTCCCGTTTTGGCTACACCTTC. Looking up the rest from reference TRBV5-1 and TRBJ1-2 gives the full variable domain: KAGVTQTPRYLIKTRGQQVTLSCSPISGHRSVSWYQQTPGQGLQFLFEYFSETQRNKGNFPGRFSGRQFSNSRSEMNVSTLELGDSALYLCASTDITHSRFGYTFGSGTRLTVV.

V gene TRBV15 combines with J gene TRBJ2-3; 13 bases line up with TRBD2. Germline V CDR1 and CDR2: LNHNV, YYDKDF (reference sequence). Trimming took 9 bases from V and 5 from J; bases not matched to a gene: 5. The CDR3 has 14 amino acids. Here the CDR3 DNA reads TGTGCCACACTAGCGGGGGGGCCAGTAGATACGCAGTATTTT. Its translation is CATLAGGPVDTQYF.

The CDR3 DNA is TGCGCCAGCAGCCCGGGACAGGGGAATATCTATGGCTACACCTTC. As protein: CASSPGQGNIYGYTF. The rearrangement joins TRBV5-1 to TRBJ1-2; the match to TRBD1 covers 10 bases. The trim removed 4 bases at V and 4 bases at J, leaving 7 bases unmatched. Germline lookup yields CDR1 SGHRS and CDR2 YFSETQ. The CDR3 sequence is 15 residues long.

The chain carries TRBV4-2 and TRBJ2-4; unclear D gene. The V end lost 4 bases, the J end lost 8 bases, and 24 bases lay between the germline ends. The CDR3 covers 17 residues. CDR1 and CDR2 (germline): LGHNA, YNFKEQ. The CDR3 DNA reads TGTGCCAGCAGCCCGGGTAGCAGTCGAATGGTTTTGGACATTCAGTACTTC. Translating gives CASSPGSSRMVLDIQYF.

This chain uses TRBV5-4 with TRBJ2-3; 10 bases match TRBD1. The CDR3 sequence is 16 residues long. Germline-derived CDR1 and CDR2 are SGHNT and YYREEE (reference sequence). The V and J ends lost 4 bases and 3 bases, in that order; junction bases with no gene match: 8. The CDR3 bases are TGTGCCAGCAGCCCGGGACAGGGGTGGATTACAGATACGCAGTATTTT. Translating gives CASSPGQGWITDTQYF. Together with reference TRBV5-4 and TRBJ2-3, the CDR3 gives the full variable domain: ETGVTQSPTHLIKTRGQQVTLRCSSQSGHNTVSWYQQALGQGPQFIFQYYREEENGRGNFPPRFSGLQFPNYSSELNVNALELDDSALYLCASSPGQGWITDTQYFGPGTRLTVL.

This clone showed up just a few times. This chain connects TRBV25-1 to TRBJ2-7; D is perhaps TRBD2 (7 bases). Trimming pared 7 bases from V and 3 bases from J, leaving 19 bases between. The germline gives CDR1 MGHDK, CDR2 SYGVNS. This CDR3 spans 15 amino acids. The CDR3 bases are TGTGCCAGCATCCCTGTGGGGGGAGGGGGCTACGAGCAGTACTTC. Translating it yields CASIPVGGGGYEQYF.

This chain uses TRBV9 with TRBJ2-3; TRBD2 matches at 8 bases. The CDR3 has 15 residues. The germline V gene has CDR1 SGDLS and CDR2 YYNGEE. V shed 0 bases and J 4 bases; nucleotides not matched to a gene: 4. The CDR3: CASSVDGGASDTQYF. CDR3 bases: TGTGCCAGCAGCGTAGACGGGGGGGCCTCAGATACGCAGTATTTT. The full variable domain, its missing parts supplied by reference TRBV9 and TRBJ2-3, is DSGVTQTPKHLITATGQRVTLRCSPRSGDLSVYWYQQSLDQGLQFLIQYYNGEERAKGNILERFSAQQFPDLHSELNLSSLELGDSALYFCASSVDGGASDTQYFGPGTRLTVL.

The V gene is TRBV6-1, the J gene TRBJ2-1, with 7 bases identical to TRBD1. There are 14 residues in the CDR3. Germline V lookup: CDR1 MNHNS, CDR2 SASEGT. Unmatched junction bases numbered 7, after V lost 3 bases and J lost 8 bases. The CDR3 loop reads CASSDDRELDEQFF. DNA of the CDR3: TGTGCCAGCAGTGACGACAGGGAGTTGGATGAGCAGTTCTTC.

The chain carries TRBV29-1 and TRBJ2-1; 8 positions match TRBD1. In germline, CDR1 is SQVTM, CDR2 ANQGSEA. The J segment lost 3 bases and the V segment lost 4 bases, leaving 5 bases of the junction unmatched. The CDR3 runs to 14 residues. The chain's CDR3 is CSVARQGIYNEQFF. In nucleotides, the CDR3 is TGCAGCGTTGCCCGACAGGGGATCTACAATGAGCAGTTCTTC.

This rearrangement joins TRBV29-1 to TRBJ1-6; D is possibly TRBD1 (5 bases). This CDR3 has 16 amino acids. V was pared by 3 bases and J by 3 bases, with 15 bases between. Germline lookup yields CDR1 SQVTM and CDR2 ANQGSEA. CDR3 amino acids: CSVDRREGVYNSPLHF. The CDR3, as DNA: TGCAGCGTTGACCGCAGGGAAGGGGTCTATAATTCACCCCTCCACTTT. The complete variable domain, with remaining parts taken from reference TRBV29-1 and TRBJ1-6, reads SAVISQKPSRDICQRGTSLTIQCQVDSQVTMMFWYRQQPGQSLTLIATANQGSEATYESGFVIDKFPISRPNLTFSTLTVSNMSPEDSSIYLCSVDRREGVYNSPLHFGNGTRLTVT.

The gene calls are TRBV7-9 and TRBJ1-1; D is perhaps TRBD1 (6 bases). The CDR3 has 17 residues. Germline V CDR1 and CDR2: SEHNR, FQNEAQ (reference sequence). V lost 3 bases, J lost 0 bases, and 17 bases lay in between. The DNA of the CDR3 is TGTGCCAGCAGCTTTCCGGGACACGACACTCTGAACACTGAAGCTTTCTTT. Protein product: CASSFPGHDTLNTEAFF.

This sequence joins TRBV5-8 and TRBJ1-6, with 7 bases identical to TRBD1. The CDR3 consists of 16 residues. CDR1 is SGHTS and CDR2 is YDEGEE in the germline V gene. The trim removed 4 bases at V and 7 bases at J, leaving 11 bases unmatched. In DNA form, the CDR3 reads TGTGCCAGCAGCATAGAGCCGGGACAGAGAAATTCACCCCTCCACTTT. It yields the protein CASSIEPGQRNSPLHF.

The gene calls are TRBV18 and TRBJ1-1; 12 nucleotides match TRBD1. CDR1 and CDR2 from the germline V gene are KGHSH and LQKENI. The ends lost 6 bases at V and 2 bases at J; junction bases unmatched: 4. The CDR3 is made up of 15 amino acids. Here the CDR3 DNA reads TGTGCCAGCTCCCTCGGGACAGGGGGCAACACTGAAGCTTTCTTT. This encodes CASSLGTGGNTEAFF. The entire variable domain, with the rest obtained from reference TRBV18 and TRBJ1-1, is as follows: NAGVMQNPRHLVRRRGQEARLRCSPMKGHSHVYWYRQLPEEGLKFMVYLQKENIIDESGMPKERFSAEFPKEGPSILRIQQVVRGDSAAYFCASSLGTGGNTEAFFGQGTRLTVV.

V is TRBV18 and J is TRBJ2-5, with D possibly matching TRBD2 (6 bases). CDR3 size: 13 residues. Germline V gene data show CDR1 as KGHSH and CDR2 as LQKENI. Trimming pared 6 bases from V and 6 bases from J, leaving 14 bases between. CDR3 in DNA: TGTGCCAGCTCCCCAGTGGAGGGAAAGACCCAGTACTTC. Its protein product is CASSPVEGKTQYF.

The chain combines TRBV29-1 with TRBJ2-3; 10 nucleotides align to TRBD2. Germline CDR1 and CDR2: SQVTM and ANQGSEA. J gave up 5 bases and V 2 bases, and 13 bases lay outside the gene matches. CDR3 size: 17 residues. The CDR3 DNA is TGCAGCGTTGAATGGCTAAGCGGGGGGGAGGGAGAAGATACGCAGTATTTT. Amino acid sequence: CSVEWLSGGEGEDTQYF.

This clone was observed a single time. V is TRBV4-2 and J is TRBJ2-7, with D maybe TRBD2 (7 bases). The CDR3 is 14 amino acids. The V end was cut by 4 bases, the J end by 6 bases, with 16 bases between. Germline V gene data show CDR1 as LGHNA and CDR2 as YNFKEQ. DNA of the CDR3: TGTGCCAGCAGCCCGGAGGGGGGGGCGTTCGAGCAGTACTTC. This encodes CASSPEGGAFEQYF.

The chain employs TRBV11-2 and TRBJ2-5, with D tentatively TRBD1 (6 bases). The CDR3 loop spans 15 amino acids. Germline CDR1 and CDR2: SGHAT and FQNNGV. V lost 5 bases, J lost 4 bases, and 17 bases lay in between. CDR3 sequence: CASSQSQGQGETQYF. CDR3 coding DNA: TGTGCCAGCAGCCAAAGCCAGGGGCAAGGAGAGACCCAGTACTTC.

Only a few counts were recorded for this clone. The chain uses TRBV2 and TRBJ2-5; TRBD1 matches 7 bases. Trimming removed 6 bases from V and 0 bases from J; junction bases left unmatched: 4. This CDR3 contains 14 residues. The germline gives CDR1 SNHLY, CDR2 FYNNEI. The CDR3 here is CASSEDRYQETQYF. CDR3 DNA sequence: TGTGCCAGCAGCGAGGACAGGTACCAAGAGACCCAGTACTTC.

The chain is built from TRBV7-9 and TRBJ2-2; no definite D call. The V gene lost 3 bases and the J gene lost 4 bases, with 12 bases spanning the gap. Per germline, CDR1 SEHNR and CDR2 FQNEAQ (reference sequence). This CDR3 spans 15 amino acids. CDR3 residues: CASSFRPSGTGELFF. CDR3 coding DNA: TGTGCCAGCAGCTTTAGGCCTTCGGGCACCGGGGAGCTGTTTTTT.

The genes are TRBV14 and TRBJ2-7; TRBD1 aligns across 7 bases. The CDR3 runs 16 residues. V gave up 3 bases and J gave up 0 bases; unmatched junction bases: 8. Per germline, CDR1 SGHDN and CDR2 FVKESK. The CDR3 is CASSHGGQRSSYEQYF. The DNA for the CDR3 is TGTGCCAGCAGCCATGGGGGACAGCGAAGCTCCTACGAGCAGTACTTC.

The chain is built from TRBV30 and TRBJ2-7; 8 nucleotides match TRBD2. From germline, CDR1 is GTSNPN and CDR2 SVGIG (reference sequence). Unmatched junction bases numbered 16, after V lost 0 bases and J lost 3 bases. This CDR3 comprises 18 residues. The CDR3 region is CAWSVRRTSMFNYYEQYF. In DNA, the CDR3 is TGTGCCTGGAGTGTAAGGAGGACTAGCATGTTCAACTACTACGAGCAGTACTTC.

CDR3 sequence reads: CASSYQTGAYGYTF. The CDR3 nucleotides read TGTGCCAGCAGCTACCAGACAGGGGCCTATGGCTACACCTTC. The J gene is TRBJ1-2, the V gene TRBV7-9, with 8 positions matching TRBD1. This CDR3 is built from 14 residues. V lost 4 bases, J lost 4 bases, and 5 bases stayed unmatched. Germline values: CDR1 SEHNR, CDR2 FQNEAQ (reference sequence).

V usage is TRBV27 and J usage is TRBJ2-5; TRBD1 agrees at 9 bases. Per germline, CDR1 MNHEY and CDR2 SMNVEV (reference sequence). J was trimmed by 5 bases and V by 6 bases; bases with no gene match: 7. This CDR3 comprises 14 residues. The CDR3, as DNA: TGTGCCAGCAGCTCGACAGGGGGTGAGGAGACCCAGTACTTC. This translates into CASSSTGGEETQYF.

In its sample, this clone was seen a few times. The J gene is TRBJ2-3, the V gene TRBV5-4, with D unresolved. V lost 4 bases and J lost 1, with 10 bases in between. This CDR3 has 14 amino acids. CDR1 is SGHNT, CDR2 YYREEE, per germline (reference sequence). CDR3 residues: CASSRRLGTDTQYF. CDR3 sequence (DNA): TGTGCCAGCAGCCGCAGATTGGGCACAGATACGCAGTATTTT.

The chain joins TRBV7-7 to TRBJ2-5, with TRBD1 matching 8 bases. This CDR3 comprises 15 residues. The germline V gene has CDR1 SSHAT and CDR2 FNYEAQ (reference sequence). The trim removed 6 bases at V and 5 bases at J, leaving 11 bases unmatched. CDR3: CASRLDPDRAETQYF. As DNA, the CDR3 is TGTGCCAGCAGACTCGACCCGGACAGGGCCGAGACCCAGTACTTC.

This sequence joins TRBV25-1 and TRBJ2-3; D is uncertain. Germline assignment: CDR1 MGHDK and CDR2 SYGVNS. Trimming pared 2 bases from V and 0 bases from J, leaving 9 bases between. This CDR3 region has 15 residues. CDR3 protein: CASSEALASTDTQYF. The CDR3 DNA reads TGTGCCAGCAGTGAAGCCTTAGCTAGCACAGATACGCAGTATTTT.

The gene calls are TRBV7-9 and TRBJ2-7; D is uncertain. Trimming took 6 bases from V and 0 from J, leaving 15 bases between them. This CDR3 is 15 amino acids long. Per germline, CDR1 SEHNR and CDR2 FQNEAQ (reference sequence). The CDR3 DNA reads as TGTGCCAGCAGGATCACCAACAGTTCCTCCTACGAGCAGTACTTC. Translating it yields CASRITNSSSYEQYF. Full variable domain (rest looked up from reference TRBV7-9 and TRBJ2-7): DTGVSQNPRHKITKRGQNVTFRCDPISEHNRLYWYRQTLGQGPEFLTYFQNEAQLEKSRLLSDRFSAERPKGSFSTLEIQRTEQGDSAMYLCASRITNSSSYEQYFGPGTRLTVT.

This clone has more than one count but fewer than ten. The rearrangement links TRBV6-5 to TRBJ1-1; weak D call: TRBD1 (5 bases). CDR1 is MNHEY and CDR2 is SVGAGI in the germline V gene. The V end lost 2 bases, the J end lost 9 bases, and 16 bases lay between the germline ends. The length of the CDR3 is 14 residues. CDR3 nucleotides: TGTGCCAGCAGTTACGGCGGGGGGGGAATCCAAGCTTTCTTT. This translates into CASSYGGGGIQAFF.

A remark on this clone: Other nucleotide sequences from this sample produce the same CDR3. The rearrangement joins TRBV29-1 to TRBJ2-7, with a weak D call TRBD1 (6 bases). V was cut by 6 bases and J by 4 bases, with 10 bases left in between. From germline, CDR1 is SQVTM and CDR2 ANQGSEA. This CDR3 contains 11 residues. CDR3 coding DNA: TGCAGCGTGGGAAGGGGGTACGAGCAGTACTTC. This gives the protein CSVGRGYEQYF.